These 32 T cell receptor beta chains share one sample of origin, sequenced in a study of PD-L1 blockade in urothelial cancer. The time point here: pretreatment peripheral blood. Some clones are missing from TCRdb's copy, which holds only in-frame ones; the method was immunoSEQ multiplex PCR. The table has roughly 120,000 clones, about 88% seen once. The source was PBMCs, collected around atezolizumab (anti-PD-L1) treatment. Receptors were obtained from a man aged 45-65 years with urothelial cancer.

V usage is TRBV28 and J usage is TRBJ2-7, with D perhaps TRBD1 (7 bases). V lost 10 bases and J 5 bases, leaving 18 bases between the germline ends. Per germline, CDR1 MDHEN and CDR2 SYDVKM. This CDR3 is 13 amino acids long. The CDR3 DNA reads TGTGCCACGCGCGGGACAGCACTGAACGAGCAGTACTTC. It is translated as CATRGTALNEQYF. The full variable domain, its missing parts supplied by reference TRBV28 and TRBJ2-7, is DVKVTQSSRYLVKRTGEKVFLECVQDMDHENMFWYRQDPGLGLRLIYFSYDVKMKEKGDIPEGYSVSREKKERFSLILESASTNQTSMYLCATRGTALNEQYFGPGTRLTVT.

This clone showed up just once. CDR3 residues: CASSLRRGENEKLFF. In DNA, the CDR3 is TGTGCCAGCAGCCTGCGCAGGGGCGAAAATGAAAAACTGTTTTTT. The genes are TRBV5-4 and TRBJ1-4; the D gene is possibly TRBD1 (6 bases). V shed 4 bases and J shed 5 bases, with 15 bases lying between them. The CDR3 extends over 15 amino acids. The germline V gene encodes CDR1 SGHNT and CDR2 YYREEE (reference sequence). Combining the CDR3 with reference TRBV5-4 and TRBJ1-4 gives the whole variable domain ETGVTQSPTHLIKTRGQQVTLRCSSQSGHNTVSWYQQALGQGPQFIFQYYREEENGRGNFPPRFSGLQFPNYSSELNVNALELDDSALYLCASSLRRGENEKLFFGSGTQLSVL.

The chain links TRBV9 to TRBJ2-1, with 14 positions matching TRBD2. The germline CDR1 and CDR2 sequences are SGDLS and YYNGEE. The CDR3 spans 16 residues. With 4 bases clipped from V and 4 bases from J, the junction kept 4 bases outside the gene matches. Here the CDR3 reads CASSPGLAGAYNEQFF. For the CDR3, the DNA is TGTGCCAGCAGCCCGGGACTAGCGGGGGCTTACAATGAGCAGTTCTTC.

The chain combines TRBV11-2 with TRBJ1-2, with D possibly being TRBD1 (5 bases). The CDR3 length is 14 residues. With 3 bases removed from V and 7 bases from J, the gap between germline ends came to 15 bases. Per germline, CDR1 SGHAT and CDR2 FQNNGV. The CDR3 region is CASSLYKGQSGYTF. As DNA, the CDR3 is TGTGCCAGCAGCTTGTACAAGGGGCAGAGTGGCTACACCTTC.

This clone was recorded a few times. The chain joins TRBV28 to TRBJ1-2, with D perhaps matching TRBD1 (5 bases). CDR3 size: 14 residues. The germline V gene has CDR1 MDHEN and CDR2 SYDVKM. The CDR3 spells CASARSGGSDGYTF. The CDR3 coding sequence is TGTGCTTCCGCGCGTTCTGGGGGGTCGGATGGCTACACCTTC.

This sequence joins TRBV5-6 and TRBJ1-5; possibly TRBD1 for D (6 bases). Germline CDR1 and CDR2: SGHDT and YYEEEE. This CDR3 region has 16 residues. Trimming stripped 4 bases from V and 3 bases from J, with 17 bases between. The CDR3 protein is CASSHRARGINQPQHF. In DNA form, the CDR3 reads TGTGCCAGCAGCCACCGGGCCAGGGGAATCAATCAGCCCCAGCATTTT.

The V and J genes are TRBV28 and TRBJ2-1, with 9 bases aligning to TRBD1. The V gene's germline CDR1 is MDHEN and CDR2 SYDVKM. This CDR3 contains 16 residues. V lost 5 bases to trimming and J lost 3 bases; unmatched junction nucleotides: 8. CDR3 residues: CASSTTGTGSYNEQFF. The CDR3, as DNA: TGTGCCAGCAGTACCACCGGGACAGGGAGCTACAATGAGCAGTTCTTC.

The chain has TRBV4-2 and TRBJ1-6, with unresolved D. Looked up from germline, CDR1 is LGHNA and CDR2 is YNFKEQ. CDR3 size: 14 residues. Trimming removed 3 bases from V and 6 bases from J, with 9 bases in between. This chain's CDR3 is CASSQERTNSPLHF. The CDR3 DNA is TGTGCCAGCAGCCAGGAGCGGACTAATTCACCCCTCCACTTT.

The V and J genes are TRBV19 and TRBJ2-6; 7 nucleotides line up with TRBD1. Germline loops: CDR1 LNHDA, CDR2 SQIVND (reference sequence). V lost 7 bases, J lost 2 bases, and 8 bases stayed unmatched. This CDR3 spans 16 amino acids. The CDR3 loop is CASTYFRGTGANVLTF. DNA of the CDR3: TGTGCCAGTACCTACTTCAGGGGGACTGGGGCCAACGTCCTGACTTTC.

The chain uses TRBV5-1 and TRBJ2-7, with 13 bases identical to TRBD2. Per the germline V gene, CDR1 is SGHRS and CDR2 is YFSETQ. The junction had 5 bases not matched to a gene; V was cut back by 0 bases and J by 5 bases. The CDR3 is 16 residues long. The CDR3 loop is CASSLGGTSGVDEQYF. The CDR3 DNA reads TGCGCCAGCAGCTTGGGGGGGACTAGCGGGGTCGACGAGCAGTACTTC.

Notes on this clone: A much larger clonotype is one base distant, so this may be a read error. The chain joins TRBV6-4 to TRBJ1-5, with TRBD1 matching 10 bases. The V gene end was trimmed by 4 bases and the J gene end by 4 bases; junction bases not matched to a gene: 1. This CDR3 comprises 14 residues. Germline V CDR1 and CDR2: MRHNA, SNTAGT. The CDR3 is CASSAGQGNQPQHF. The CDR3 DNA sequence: TGTGCCAGCAGTGCGGGACAGGGGAATCAGCCCCAGCATTTT.

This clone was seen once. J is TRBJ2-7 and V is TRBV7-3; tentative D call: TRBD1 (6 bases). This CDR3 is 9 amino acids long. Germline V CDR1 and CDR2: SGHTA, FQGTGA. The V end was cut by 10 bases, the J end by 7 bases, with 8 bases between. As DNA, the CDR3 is TGTGCCAAGAGGGGGGAGCAGTACTTC. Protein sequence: CAKRGEQYF.

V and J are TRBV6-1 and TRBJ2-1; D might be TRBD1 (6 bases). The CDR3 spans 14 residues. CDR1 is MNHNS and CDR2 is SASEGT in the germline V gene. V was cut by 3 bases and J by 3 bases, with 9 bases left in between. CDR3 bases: TGTGCCAGCAGTGAGACAGGCATCTACAATGAGCAGTTCTTC. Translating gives CASSETGIYNEQFF.

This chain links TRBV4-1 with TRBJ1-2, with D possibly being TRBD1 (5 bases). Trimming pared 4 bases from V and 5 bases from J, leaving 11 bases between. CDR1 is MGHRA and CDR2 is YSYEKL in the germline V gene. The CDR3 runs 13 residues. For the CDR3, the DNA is TGCGCCAGCAGCCGACAACAGGAGTATGGCTACACCTTC. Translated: CASSRQQEYGYTF.

The DNA for the CDR3 is TGTGCCAGCAGAACAGGGCAACTTTTATCGAACACCGGGGAGCTGTTTTTT. This encodes CASRTGQLLSNTGELFF. The chain employs TRBV27 and TRBJ2-2; perhaps TRBD1 as D (6 bases). There are 17 residues in the CDR3. Trimming left V 6 bases short and J 0 bases short, with 17 bases between. Germline CDR1 is MNHEY and CDR2 is SMNVEV (reference sequence).

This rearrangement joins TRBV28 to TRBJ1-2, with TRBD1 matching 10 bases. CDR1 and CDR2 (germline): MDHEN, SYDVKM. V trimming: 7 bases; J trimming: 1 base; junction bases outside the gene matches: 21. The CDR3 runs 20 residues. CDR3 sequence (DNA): TGTGCCAGCAAGACCCACGGCCGAGGGACAGGGGATTTCTATAACTATGGCTACACCTTC. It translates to CASKTHGRGTGDFYNYGYTF.

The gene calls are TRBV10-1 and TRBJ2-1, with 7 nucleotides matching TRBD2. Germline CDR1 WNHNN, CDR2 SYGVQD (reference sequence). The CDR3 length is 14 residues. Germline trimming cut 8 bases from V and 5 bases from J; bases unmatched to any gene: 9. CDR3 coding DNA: TGCGCCAGCGAGCGGGACTCCTGTCACAATGAGCAGTTCTTC. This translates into CASERDSCHNEQFF.

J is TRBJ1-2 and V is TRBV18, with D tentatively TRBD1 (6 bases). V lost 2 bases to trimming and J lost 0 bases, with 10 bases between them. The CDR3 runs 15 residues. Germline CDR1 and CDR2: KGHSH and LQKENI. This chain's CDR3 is CASSPMGGPNYGYTF. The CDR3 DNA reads TGTGCCAGCTCACCAATGGGGGGGCCTAACTATGGCTACACCTTC. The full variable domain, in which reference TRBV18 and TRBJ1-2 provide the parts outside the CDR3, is NAGVMQNPRHLVRRRGQEARLRCSPMKGHSHVYWYRQLPEEGLKFMVYLQKENIIDESGMPKERFSAEFPKEGPSILRIQQVVRGDSAAYFCASSPMGGPNYGYTFGSGTRLTVV.

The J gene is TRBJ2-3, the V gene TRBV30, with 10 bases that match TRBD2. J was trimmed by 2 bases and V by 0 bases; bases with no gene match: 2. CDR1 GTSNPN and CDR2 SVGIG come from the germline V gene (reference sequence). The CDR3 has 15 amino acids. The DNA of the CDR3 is TGTGCCTGGAGTGTACTAGCGGGATACACAGATACGCAGTATTTT. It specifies CAWSVLAGYTDTQYF.

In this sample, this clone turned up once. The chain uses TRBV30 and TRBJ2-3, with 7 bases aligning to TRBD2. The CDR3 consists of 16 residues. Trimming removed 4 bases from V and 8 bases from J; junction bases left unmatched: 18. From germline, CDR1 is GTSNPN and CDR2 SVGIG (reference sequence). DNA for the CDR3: TGTGCCTGGAACTCGGCGGGAGCAGGACCGCGAAGTACGCAGTATTTT. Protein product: CAWNSAGAGPRSTQYF.

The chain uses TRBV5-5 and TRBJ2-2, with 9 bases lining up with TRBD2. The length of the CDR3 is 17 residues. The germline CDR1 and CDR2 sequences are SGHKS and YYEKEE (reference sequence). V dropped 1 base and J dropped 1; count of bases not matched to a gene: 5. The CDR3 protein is CASSLLPSGMNTGELFF. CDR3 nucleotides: TGTGCCAGCAGCTTGCTCCCTAGCGGGATGAACACCGGGGAGCTGTTTTTT.

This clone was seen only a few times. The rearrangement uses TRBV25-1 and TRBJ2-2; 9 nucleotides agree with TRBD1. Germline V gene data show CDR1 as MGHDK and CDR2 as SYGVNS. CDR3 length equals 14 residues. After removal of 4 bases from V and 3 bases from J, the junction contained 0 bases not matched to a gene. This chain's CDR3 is CASSGDRDTGELFF. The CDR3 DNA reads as TGTGCCAGCAGTGGGGACAGGGACACCGGGGAGCTGTTTTTT.

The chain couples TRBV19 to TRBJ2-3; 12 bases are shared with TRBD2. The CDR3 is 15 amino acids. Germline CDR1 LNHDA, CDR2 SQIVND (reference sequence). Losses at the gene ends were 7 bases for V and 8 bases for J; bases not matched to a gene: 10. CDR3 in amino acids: CASTRLAGDSGTQYF. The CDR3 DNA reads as TGTGCCAGTACCAGACTAGCGGGAGACTCCGGTACGCAGTATTTT.

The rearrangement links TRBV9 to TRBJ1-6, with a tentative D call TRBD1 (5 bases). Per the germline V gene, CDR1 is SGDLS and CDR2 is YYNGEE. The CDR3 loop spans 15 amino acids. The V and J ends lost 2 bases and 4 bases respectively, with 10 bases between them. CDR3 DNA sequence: TGTGCCAGCAGCGTGTCGGGGGATTATAATTCACCCCTCCACTTT. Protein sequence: CASSVSGDYNSPLHF.

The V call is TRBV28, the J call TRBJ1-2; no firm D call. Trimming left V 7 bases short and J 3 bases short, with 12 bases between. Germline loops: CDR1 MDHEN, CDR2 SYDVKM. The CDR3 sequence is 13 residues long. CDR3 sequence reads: CASTRTEDYGYTF. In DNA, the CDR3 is TGTGCCAGCACTAGGACGGAGGACTATGGCTACACCTTC.

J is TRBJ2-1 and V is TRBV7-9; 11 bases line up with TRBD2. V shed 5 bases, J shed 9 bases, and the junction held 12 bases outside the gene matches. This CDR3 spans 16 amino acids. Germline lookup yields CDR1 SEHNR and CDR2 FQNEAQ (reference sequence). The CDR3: CASSPATASGRSEQFF. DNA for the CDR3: TGTGCCAGCAGCCCAGCGACCGCTAGCGGGAGGAGTGAGCAGTTCTTC.

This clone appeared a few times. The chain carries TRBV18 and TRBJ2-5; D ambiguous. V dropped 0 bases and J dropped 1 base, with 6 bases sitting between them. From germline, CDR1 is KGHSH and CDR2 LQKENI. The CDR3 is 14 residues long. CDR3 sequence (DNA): TGTGCCAGCTCACCACCGTCCTTCCAAGAGACCCAGTACTTC. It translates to CASSPPSFQETQYF.

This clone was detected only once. CDR3 bases: TGTGCCAGCAGCTTAGGCGGGGTAGAGTCACCCCTCCACTTT. It codes for CASSLGGVESPLHF. The chain combines TRBV7-2 with TRBJ1-6; D unresolved. This CDR3 is built from 14 residues. Per germline, CDR1 SGHTA and CDR2 FQGNSA. Trimming stripped 1 base from V and 10 bases from J, with 11 bases between.

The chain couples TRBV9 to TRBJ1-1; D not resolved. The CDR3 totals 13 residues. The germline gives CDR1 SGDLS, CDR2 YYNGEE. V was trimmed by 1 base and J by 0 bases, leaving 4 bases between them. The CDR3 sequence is CASSVSMNTEAFF. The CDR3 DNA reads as TGTGCCAGCAGCGTATCAATGAACACTGAAGCTTTCTTT.

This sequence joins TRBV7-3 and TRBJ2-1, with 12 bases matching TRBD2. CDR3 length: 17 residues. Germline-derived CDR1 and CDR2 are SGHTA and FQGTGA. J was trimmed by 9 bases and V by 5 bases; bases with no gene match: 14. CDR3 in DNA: TGTGCCAGCAGCCCCCAAGGCCTAGCGGGAGGGCCCGGTGAGCAGTTCTTC. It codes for CASSPQGLAGGPGEQFF.

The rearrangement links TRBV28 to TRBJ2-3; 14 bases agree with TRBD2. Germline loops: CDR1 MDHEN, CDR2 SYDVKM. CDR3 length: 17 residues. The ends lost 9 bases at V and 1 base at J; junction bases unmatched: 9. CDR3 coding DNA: TGTGCCAGTGCGAGGGGGGGACTAGCGGGAGGCACAGATACGCAGTATTTT. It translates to CASARGGLAGGTDTQYF.

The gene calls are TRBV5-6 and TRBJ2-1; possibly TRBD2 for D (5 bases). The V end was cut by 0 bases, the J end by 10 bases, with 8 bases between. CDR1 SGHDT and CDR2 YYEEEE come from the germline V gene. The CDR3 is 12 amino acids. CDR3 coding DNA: TGTGCCAGCAGCTTGGCCGGAGGAGAGCAGTTCTTC. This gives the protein CASSLAGGEQFF. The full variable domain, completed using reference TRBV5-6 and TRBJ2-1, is DAGVTQSPTHLIKTRGQQVTLRCSPKSGHDTVSWYQQALGQGPQFIFQYYEEEERQRGNFPDRFSGHQFPNYSSELNVNALLLGDSALYLCASSLAGGEQFFGPGTRLTVL.